These 18 T cell receptor beta chains originate from one sample sequenced in a study of technical replicates of blood from a few donors. Produced via immunoSEQ multiplex PCR; TCRdb's table is partial and in-frame only. Of about 80,000 clones listed, 90% to 95% are singletons. Sequencing was performed on T cells isolated from PBMCs. These receptors were collected from a human donor in good health.

The V call is TRBV21-1, the J call TRBJ2-2; the DNA was not compared with TRBD2, the D call given in the table. TRBV21-1 is recorded as a pseudogene. The CDR3 covers 15 residues. In nucleotides, the CDR3 is TGTGCCAGCAGCTGGGGCGGGAGCAACACCGGGGAGCTGTTTTTT. It is translated as CASSWGGSNTGELFF.

This rearrangement joins TRBV6-5 to TRBJ2-2, with no clear D. This CDR3 has 13 amino acids. Germline loops: CDR1 MNHEY, CDR2 SVGAGI. Deletions cut 4 bases from V and 1 base from J, with 4 bases between. The CDR3 nucleotides read TGTGCCAGCAGTTCTAAGAACACCGGGGAGCTGTTTTTT. Translating gives CASSSKNTGELFF.

The chain employs TRBV6-5 and TRBJ2-2; maybe TRBD2 (5 bases). The CDR3 covers 15 residues. Germline V gene lookup returns CDR1 MNHEY and CDR2 SVGAGI. Trimming cost V 5 bases and J 0 bases, with 10 bases left between them. The CDR3 reads CASSTWTANTGELFF. CDR3 nucleotides: TGTGCCAGCAGTACCTGGACTGCGAACACCGGGGAGCTGTTTTTT.

The rearrangement links TRBV6-4 to TRBJ1-5; 8 bases are shared with TRBD1. With 6 bases clipped from V and 2 bases from J, the junction kept 9 bases outside the gene matches. Germline CDR1 is MRHNA and CDR2 is SNTAGT. The CDR3 is 16 residues long. DNA for the CDR3: TGTGCCAGCAGCTTGTTCGGGGGACAGGGCAATCAGCCCCAGCATTTT. Encoded protein: CASSLFGGQGNQPQHF.

The chain has TRBV18 and TRBJ2-1; 11 bases map to TRBD2. Germline V gene lookup returns CDR1 KGHSH and CDR2 LQKENI. The CDR3 contains 16 residues. V lost 3 bases to trimming and J lost 5 bases; unmatched junction nucleotides: 6. In DNA, the CDR3 is TGTGCCAGCTCACCTAGCGGGAGGGCCGGGAACAATGAGCAGTTCTTC. Protein product: CASSPSGRAGNNEQFF. The complete variable domain, with remaining parts taken from reference TRBV18 and TRBJ2-1, reads NAGVMQNPRHLVRRRGQEARLRCSPMKGHSHVYWYRQLPEEGLKFMVYLQKENIIDESGMPKERFSAEFPKEGPSILRIQQVVRGDSAAYFCASSPSGRAGNNEQFFGPGTRLTVL.

The chain employs TRBV19 and TRBJ2-3, with 8 bases matching TRBD1. CDR1 and CDR2 (germline): LNHDA, SQIVND (reference sequence). V shed 4 bases, J shed 8 bases, and the junction held 8 bases outside the gene matches. This CDR3 has 14 amino acids. The CDR3 loop reads CASSTQGASGTQYF. The CDR3, as DNA: TGTGCCAGTAGTACTCAGGGGGCCTCTGGTACGCAGTATTTT.

The chain is built from TRBV7-3 and TRBJ2-1; 9 bases agree with TRBD2. CDR1 and CDR2 (germline): SGHTA, FQGTGA. The CDR3 extends over 17 amino acids. V gave up 1 base and J gave up 6 bases; unmatched junction bases: 10. Here the CDR3 reads CASSLRPSGNWVNEQFF. CDR3 nucleotide sequence: TGTGCCAGCAGCTTAAGGCCTAGCGGGAACTGGGTCAATGAGCAGTTCTTC.

The J gene is TRBJ1-1, the V gene TRBV28; 7 nucleotides agree with TRBD1. CDR3 size: 13 residues. Germline CDR1 and CDR2: MDHEN and SYDVKM. V was pared by 4 bases and J by 9 bases, with 8 bases of the junction left unmatched. The CDR3 sequence is CASSYPQTGKAFF. The CDR3 DNA sequence: TGTGCCAGCAGTTACCCTCAGACAGGGAAAGCTTTCTTT.

This clone has a handful of counts. This chain uses TRBV29-1 with TRBJ1-3; D is perhaps TRBD1 (6 bases). Trimming took 8 bases from V and 0 from J, leaving 11 bases between them. The germline CDR1 and CDR2 sequences are SQVTM and ANQGSEA. The CDR3 runs 13 residues. This chain's CDR3 is CSFSGASGNTIYF. CDR3 in DNA: TGCAGCTTTTCAGGGGCCTCTGGAAACACCATATATTTT.

V and J are TRBV27 and TRBJ2-7, with 9 positions matching TRBD2. Trimming cost V 5 bases and J 3 bases; bases outside gene matches: 8. The CDR3 length is 15 residues. CDR1 MNHEY and CDR2 SMNVEV come from the germline V gene (reference sequence). CDR3 sequence: CASSPEAGGLYEQYF. CDR3 bases: TGTGCCAGCAGTCCAGAAGCGGGAGGCCTCTACGAGCAGTACTTC.

V is TRBV30 and J is TRBJ2-2; D gene ambiguous. The CDR3 spans 15 residues. Trimming took 7 bases from V and 0 from J, leaving 15 bases between them. CDR1 is GTSNPN, CDR2 SVGIG, per germline (reference sequence). CDR3 protein: CASKARQANTGELFF. DNA for the CDR3: TGTGCCTCCAAGGCGAGGCAAGCGAACACCGGGGAGCTGTTTTTT.

This rearrangement joins TRBV6-5 to TRBJ2-7; possibly TRBD1 for D (5 bases). The CDR3 has 14 residues. V lost 10 bases to trimming and J lost 0 bases, with 16 bases between them. Germline-derived CDR1 and CDR2 are MNHEY and SVGAGI. In nucleotides, the CDR3 is TGTGCCACCTCCCTGGACACCAGCTCCTACGAGCAGTACTTC. This sequence encodes CATSLDTSSYEQYF.

The rearrangement uses TRBV28 and TRBJ1-1; 9 bases are shared with TRBD1. J gave up 8 bases and V 7 bases, and 5 bases lay outside the gene matches. The CDR3 totals 12 residues. CDR1 and CDR2 (germline): MDHEN, SYDVKM. DNA for the CDR3: TGTGCCAGCAAGAGACAGGGGGGAGAAGCTTTCTTT. It is translated as CASKRQGGEAFF.

This clone was observed a single time. The CDR3 region is CASTRDSRGNYGYTF. The CDR3 nucleotides read TGTGCCAGTACCCGGGACAGCCGAGGAAACTATGGCTACACCTTC. The chain links TRBV19 to TRBJ1-2, with TRBD1 matching 7 bases. This CDR3 is 15 amino acids long. Per germline, CDR1 LNHDA and CDR2 SQIVND (reference sequence). With 7 bases clipped from V and 2 bases from J, the junction kept 10 bases outside the gene matches.

The chain couples TRBV12-5 to TRBJ1-5, with D perhaps matching TRBD1 (5 bases). CDR3 size: 16 residues. Germline CDR1 reads LGHNT; CDR2 reads FRNRAP. V was pared by 5 bases and J by 4 bases, with 18 bases between. CDR3 coding DNA: TGTGCTAGTGGTGGGGCCACAGGCGAGAGAAATCAGCCCCAGCATTTT. It encodes CASGGATGERNQPQHF.

The rearrangement joins TRBV28 to TRBJ2-7; unclear D gene. CDR3 length: 11 amino acids. The V and J ends lost 5 bases and 2 bases respectively, with 4 bases between them. Germline values: CDR1 MDHEN, CDR2 SYDVKM. CDR3 protein: CASSVAYEQYF. For the CDR3, the DNA is TGTGCCAGCAGTGTAGCCTACGAGCAGTACTTC.

The V call is TRBV27, the J call TRBJ1-1, with a tentative D call TRBD1 (6 bases). Looked up from germline, CDR1 is MNHEY and CDR2 is SMNVEV (reference sequence). The CDR3 length is 13 residues. The V end was cut by 5 bases, the J end by 1 base, with 8 bases between. CDR3 residues: CASSIQGNTEAFF. DNA of the CDR3: TGTGCCAGCAGTATACAGGGGAACACTGAAGCTTTCTTT.

The gene calls are TRBV7-2 and TRBJ1-5; 7 bases are a match to TRBD1. Germline V gives CDR1 SGHTA, CDR2 FQGNSA. After removal of 4 bases from V and 5 bases from J, the junction contained 5 bases not matched to a gene. This CDR3 has 14 residues. As DNA, the CDR3 is TGTGCCAGCAGCTGGGGGACAGCCTATCAGCCCCAGCATTTT. Residues: CASSWGTAYQPQHF. The variable domain in full, completed from reference TRBV7-2 and TRBJ1-5, reads GAGVSQSPSNKVTEKGKDVELRCDPISGHTALYWYRQSLGQGLEFLIYFQGNSAPDKSGLPSDRFSAERTGGSVSTLTIQRTQQEDSAVYLCASSWGTAYQPQHFGDGTRLSIL.